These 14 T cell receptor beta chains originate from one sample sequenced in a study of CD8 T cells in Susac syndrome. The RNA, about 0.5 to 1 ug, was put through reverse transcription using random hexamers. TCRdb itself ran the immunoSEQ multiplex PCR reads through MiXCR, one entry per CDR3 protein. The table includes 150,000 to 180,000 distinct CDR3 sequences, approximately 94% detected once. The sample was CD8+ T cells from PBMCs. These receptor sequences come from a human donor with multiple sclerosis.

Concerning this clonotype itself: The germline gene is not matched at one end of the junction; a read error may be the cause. This chain's CDR3 is CASSLAGTSYNEQFF. DNA of the CDR3: TGTGCCAGCAGCCTAGCGGGGACCTCCTACAATGAGCAGTTCTTC. This rearrangement joins TRBV7-9 to TRBJ2-1, with TRBD2 matching 9 bases. The CDR3 sequence is 15 residues long. The V gene's germline CDR1 is SEHNR and CDR2 FQNEAQ (reference sequence).

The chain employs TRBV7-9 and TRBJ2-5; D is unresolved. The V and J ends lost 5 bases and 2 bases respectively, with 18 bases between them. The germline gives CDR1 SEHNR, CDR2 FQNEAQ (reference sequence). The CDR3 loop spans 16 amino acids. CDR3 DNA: TGTGCCAGCAGCCCAGCCGGACCGTCCGGGCAAGAGACCCAGTACTTC. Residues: CASSPAGPSGQETQYF.

The CDR3 protein is CASSASAREQYF. Here the CDR3 DNA reads TGTGCCAGCAGCGCCAGTGCCCGCGAGCAGTACTTC. This chain uses TRBV12-3 or TRBV12-4 with TRBJ2-7; no firm D call. The V end lost 6 bases, the J end lost 6 bases, and 12 bases lay between the germline ends. This CDR3 region has 12 residues.

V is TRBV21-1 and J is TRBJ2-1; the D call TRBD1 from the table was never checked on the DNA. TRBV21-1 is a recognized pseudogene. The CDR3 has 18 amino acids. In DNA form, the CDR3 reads TGTGCCAGCAGCCCCCGCTTATTTAGGACAGGCACTTACAATGAGCAGTTCTTC. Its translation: CASSPRLFRTGTYNEQFF.

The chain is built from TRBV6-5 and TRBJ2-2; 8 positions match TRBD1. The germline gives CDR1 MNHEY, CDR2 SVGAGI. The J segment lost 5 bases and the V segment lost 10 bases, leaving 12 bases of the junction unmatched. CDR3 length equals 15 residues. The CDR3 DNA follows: TGTGCCACCCTCGCCGGGACAGGTGGAACCGGGGAGCTGTTTTTT. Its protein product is CATLAGTGGTGELFF.

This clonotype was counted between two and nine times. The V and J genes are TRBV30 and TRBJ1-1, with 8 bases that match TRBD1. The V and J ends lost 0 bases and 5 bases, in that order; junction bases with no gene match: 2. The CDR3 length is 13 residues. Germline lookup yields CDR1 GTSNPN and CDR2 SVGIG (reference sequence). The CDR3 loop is CAWSVTGGTEAFF. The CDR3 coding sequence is TGTGCCTGGAGTGTTACAGGGGGGACTGAAGCTTTCTTT.

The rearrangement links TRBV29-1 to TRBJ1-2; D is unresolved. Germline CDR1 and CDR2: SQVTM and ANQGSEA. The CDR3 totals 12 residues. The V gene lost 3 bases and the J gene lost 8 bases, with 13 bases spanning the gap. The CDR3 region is CSVDEVLRGYTF. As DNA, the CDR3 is TGCAGCGTTGATGAAGTCCTTAGGGGCTACACCTTC.

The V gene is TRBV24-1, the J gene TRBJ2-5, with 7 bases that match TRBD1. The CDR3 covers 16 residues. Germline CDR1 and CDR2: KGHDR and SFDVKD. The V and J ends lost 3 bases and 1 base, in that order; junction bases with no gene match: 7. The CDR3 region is CATSDRTGSTQETQYF. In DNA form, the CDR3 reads TGTGCCACCAGTGATCGGACAGGTTCTACCCAAGAGACCCAGTACTTC.

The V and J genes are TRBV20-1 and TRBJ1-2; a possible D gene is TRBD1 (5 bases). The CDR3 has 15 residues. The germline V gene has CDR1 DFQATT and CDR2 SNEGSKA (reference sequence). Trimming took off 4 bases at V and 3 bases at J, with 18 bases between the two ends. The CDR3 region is CSANPPAGRYYGYTF. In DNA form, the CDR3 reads TGCAGTGCTAATCCACCGGCGGGGCGATACTATGGCTACACCTTC.

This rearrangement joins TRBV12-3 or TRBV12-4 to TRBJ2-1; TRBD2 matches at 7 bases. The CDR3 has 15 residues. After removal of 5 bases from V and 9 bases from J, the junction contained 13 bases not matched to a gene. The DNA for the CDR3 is TGTGCCAGCAGTCCCCGGGGAGGGGTCGGTGGTGAGCAGTTCTTC. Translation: CASSPRGGVGGEQFF.

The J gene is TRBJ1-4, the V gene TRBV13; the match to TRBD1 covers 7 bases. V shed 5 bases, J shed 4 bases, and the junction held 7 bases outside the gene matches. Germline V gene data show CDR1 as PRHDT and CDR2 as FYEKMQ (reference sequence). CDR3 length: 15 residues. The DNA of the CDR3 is TGTGCCAGCAGCAGCCGGGACAGAGATAATGAAAAACTGTTTTTT. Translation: CASSSRDRDNEKLFF.

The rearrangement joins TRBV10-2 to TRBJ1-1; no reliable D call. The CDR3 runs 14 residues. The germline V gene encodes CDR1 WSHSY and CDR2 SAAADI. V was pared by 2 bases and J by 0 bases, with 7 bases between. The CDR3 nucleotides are TGCGCCAGCAGTGAGGCGTTACTGAACACTGAAGCTTTCTTT. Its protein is CASSEALLNTEAFF.

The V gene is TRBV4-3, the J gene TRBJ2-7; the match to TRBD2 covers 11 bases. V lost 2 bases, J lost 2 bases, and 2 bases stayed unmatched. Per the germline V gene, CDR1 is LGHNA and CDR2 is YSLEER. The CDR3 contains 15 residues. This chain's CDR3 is CASSQSLAGAYEQYF. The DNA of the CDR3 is TGCGCCAGCAGCCAATCACTAGCGGGGGCCTACGAGCAGTACTTC.

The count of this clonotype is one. The CDR3 protein is CASSGEDYEQYF. CDR3 bases: TGTGCCAGCAGCGGGGAGGACTACGAGCAGTACTTC. The V gene is TRBV9, the J gene TRBJ2-7; D possibly corresponds to TRBD2 (6 bases). Germline V CDR1 and CDR2: SGDLS, YYNGEE. Deletions cut 3 bases from V and 3 bases from J, with 7 bases between. The CDR3 contains 12 residues.